One TCR beta chain is described in this entry. The antigen is undetermined. Different DNA sequences within this sample yield the same CDR3. The source of the sample is a study of shared clonotypes between healthy human individuals. Naive CD8 isolation took CD45RO-negative cells positively selected for CCR7 and excluded terminally differentiated effector memory CD45RA+ cells. Findings and limits, study-wide: Sample collection involved blood only; tissue repertoires are likely different.

The CDR3 covers 13 residues. Germline-derived CDR1 and CDR2 are SGDLS and YYNGEE. The germline V and J ends were trimmed by 0 bases and 8 bases, with 8 bases remaining between them. Each subset's genomic DNA was shared equally among a number of immunoSEQ plates. The data were produced by immunoSEQ multiplex PCR, yet TCRdb's version contains in-frame clones alone and is incomplete. Counted here are about 2.2 million clones, 93% occurring once; the ten biggest clones make up 1.7%. Sequencing was carried out using naive CD8+ T cells from PBMCs. The TCR sequence derives from a man younger than 35 in good health. Some clones in this sample may be carry-over from other donors' samples. This rearrangement joins TRBV9 to TRBJ2-2; D gene unclear. The CDR3 spells CASSVALTGELFF. In DNA form, the CDR3 reads TGTGCCAGCAGCGTAGCTCTAACGGGGGAGCTGTTTTTT.